Many counts were recorded for the clone carrying this T cell receptor (beta chain). The antigen is undetermined. It was uncontrolled infection, other autoimmune disease, pregnancy or lactation that excluded patients. Based on clinical symptoms, serum thyroxine and TRAb, thyroid ultrasound and orbital computed tomography, diagnoses were reached. The authors took PBMCs from 8 to 10 ml fresh peripheral blood. The data were taken from a study of T cells in Graves' hyperthyroidism and ophthalmopathy. The CDR3 runs to 15 residues. Germline CDR1 SGHAT, CDR2 FQNNGV. V was clipped by 0 bases and J by 10 bases, with 13 bases between them. Study-level points and caveats: Ophthalmopathy could be told apart from stable hyperthyroidism with a 13 V-J model.

Using RNA transcripts as the source, TCR beta CDR3 regions were amplified. Using the HTBI primer set, a first-round RT-PCR was run on the TCR CDR3. Via MiXCR, TCRdb re-called the multiplex PCR reads, giving one row per CDR3 protein. Counted here are about 200,000 distinct CDR3 sequences, less than 20% occurring once; the ten biggest clones make up 53%. The TCR originated in a woman aged 50 to 60 with Graves' hyperthyroidism. The sequenced sample consisted of blood. The V gene is TRBV11-2, the J gene TRBJ1-6, with D perhaps matching TRBD1 (5 bases). As DNA, the CDR3 is TGTGCCAGCAGCTTAGATCTCCAAGGGGACTCACCCCTCCACTTT. Protein: CASSLDLQGDSPLHF. Full variable domain (remainder filled in from reference TRBV11-2 and TRBJ1-6): EAGVAQSPRYKIIEKRQSVAFWCNPISGHATLYWYQQILGQGPKLLIQFQNNGVVDDSQLPKDRFSAERLKGVDSTLKIQPAKLEDSAVYLCASSLDLQGDSPLHFGNGTRLTVT.